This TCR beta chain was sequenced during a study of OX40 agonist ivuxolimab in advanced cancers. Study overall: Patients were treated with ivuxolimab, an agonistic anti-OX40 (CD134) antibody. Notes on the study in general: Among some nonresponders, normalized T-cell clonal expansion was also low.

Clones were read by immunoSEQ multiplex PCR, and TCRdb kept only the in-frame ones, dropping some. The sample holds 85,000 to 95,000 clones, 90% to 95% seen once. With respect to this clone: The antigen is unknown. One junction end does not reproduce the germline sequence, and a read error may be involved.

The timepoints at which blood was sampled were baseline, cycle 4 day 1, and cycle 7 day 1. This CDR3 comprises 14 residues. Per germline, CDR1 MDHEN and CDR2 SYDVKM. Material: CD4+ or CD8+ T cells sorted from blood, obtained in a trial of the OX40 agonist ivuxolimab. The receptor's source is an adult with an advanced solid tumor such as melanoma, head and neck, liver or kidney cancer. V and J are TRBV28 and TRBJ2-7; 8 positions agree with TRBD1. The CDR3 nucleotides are TGTGCCAGCAGTGGGACAGGTCGGGTCCTACCCCGGGACTTC. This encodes CASSGTGRVLPRDF.